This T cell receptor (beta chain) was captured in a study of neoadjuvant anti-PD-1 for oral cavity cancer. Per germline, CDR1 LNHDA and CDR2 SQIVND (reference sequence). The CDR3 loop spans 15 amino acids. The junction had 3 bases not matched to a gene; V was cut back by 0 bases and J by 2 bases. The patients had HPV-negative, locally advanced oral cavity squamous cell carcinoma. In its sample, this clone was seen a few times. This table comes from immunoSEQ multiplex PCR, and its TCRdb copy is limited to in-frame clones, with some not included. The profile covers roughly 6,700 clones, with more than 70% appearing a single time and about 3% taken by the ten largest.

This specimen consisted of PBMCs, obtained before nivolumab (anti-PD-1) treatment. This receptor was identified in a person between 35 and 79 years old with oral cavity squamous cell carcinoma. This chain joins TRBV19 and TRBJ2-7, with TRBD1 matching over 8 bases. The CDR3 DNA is TGTGCCAGTAGTATAGATGTGACAGGGGCCTACGAGCAGTACTTC. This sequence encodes CASSIDVTGAYEQYF.